What follows are 8 T cell receptor beta chains derived from one specimen sequenced in a study of blood T cell repertoires in COVID-19 (dated by TCRdb to 2018 to 2020). The library was prepared using the immunoSEQ multiplex PCR assay. TCRdb retrieved this table from immuneACCESS and kept in-frame rearrangements only. Not all clones are present; in checked studies, unresolved V genes account for under half, and no reason is known for the remainder. The table for this sample lists some 270,000 clones; 84% of them were counted only once. Jointly, the top ten make up around 3.5% of the sample. Sample: PBMCs or T cells enriched from blood (not recorded which). These receptors all come from a man aged 45-65 years who had recovered from COVID-19.

This sequence joins TRBV2 and TRBJ2-1; D is uncertain. V was pared by 1 base and J by 12 bases, with 7 bases between. CDR3 size: 11 residues. Germline-derived CDR1 and CDR2 are SNHLY and FYNNEI. CDR3 amino acids: CASSEGLGQFF. The CDR3 DNA reads TGTGCCAGCAGTGAAGGACTCGGGCAGTTCTTC.

The gene calls are TRBV19 and TRBJ1-6; no definite D call. The CDR3 extends over 14 amino acids. Germline CDR1 reads LNHDA; CDR2 reads SQIVND (reference sequence). V lost 4 bases and J lost 7, with 11 bases in between. CDR3 region: CASSTPLLNSPLHF. The CDR3 nucleotides read TGTGCCAGTAGTACCCCATTACTGAATTCACCCCTCCACTTT. Variable domain in full (rest from reference TRBV19 and TRBJ1-6): DGGITQSPKYLFRKEGQNVTLSCEQNLNHDAMYWYRQDPGQGLRLIYYSQIVNDFQKGDIAEGYSVSREKKESFPLTVTSAQKNPTAFYLCASSTPLLNSPLHFGNGTRLTVT.

The CDR3 reads CASSFTGGRSTEAFF. CDR3 DNA sequence: TGTGCCAGTAGTTTTACAGGGGGCAGAAGCACTGAAGCTTTCTTT. V gene TRBV19 combines with J gene TRBJ1-1, with TRBD1 identical over 9 bases. This CDR3 spans 15 amino acids. V was clipped by 5 bases and J by 4 bases; unmatched bases: 8. Germline-derived CDR1 and CDR2 are LNHDA and SQIVND (reference sequence).

The genes are TRBV28 and TRBJ1-5; D is possibly TRBD1 (6 bases). V shed 5 bases and J shed 3 bases, with 17 bases lying between them. CDR3 length equals 16 residues. The germline V gene encodes CDR1 MDHEN and CDR2 SYDVKM. Here the CDR3 reads CASSIPGAQNNQPQHF. The CDR3 DNA is TGTGCCAGCAGTATTCCAGGGGCCCAAAACAATCAGCCCCAGCATTTT.

The chain uses TRBV18 and TRBJ2-5; D might be TRBD1 (6 bases). Germline CDR1 and CDR2: KGHSH and LQKENI. This CDR3 is built from 16 residues. The ends were cut back, 0 bases at V and 5 bases at J, with 16 bases in the middle. Written as DNA, the CDR3 is TGTGCCAGCTCACCACCTTCGCAGGGGCGGCGGGAGACCCAGTACTTC. Protein product: CASSPPSQGRRETQYF.

The V call is TRBV14, the J call TRBJ1-6, with a possible D match to TRBD1 (6 bases). The CDR3 consists of 15 residues. V lost 1 base to trimming and J lost 5 bases, with 9 bases between them. Germline V gives CDR1 SGHDN, CDR2 FVKESK. CDR3 nucleotides: TGTGCCAGCAGCCAAGCTCAGGGGAATAATTCACCCCTCCACTTT. Encoded protein: CASSQAQGNNSPLHF.

V is TRBV14 and J is TRBJ1-5; a weak D match, TRBD1 (5 bases). CDR1 SGHDN and CDR2 FVKESK come from the germline V gene. CDR3 length: 13 amino acids. V was trimmed by 5 bases and J by 4 bases, leaving 9 bases between them. The DNA of the CDR3 is TGTGCCAGCAGCGCCCGGGGGAATCAGCCCCAGCATTTT. This gives the protein CASSARGNQPQHF.

The gene calls are TRBV6-5 and TRBJ2-7; tentative D call: TRBD1 (6 bases). Trimming pared 6 bases from V and 2 bases from J, leaving 17 bases between. This CDR3 region has 15 residues. CDR1 MNHEY and CDR2 SVGAGI come from the germline V gene. CDR3 sequence: CASRRTGSIAYEQYF. DNA for the CDR3: TGTGCCAGCAGACGAACAGGGTCAATCGCCTACGAGCAGTACTTC.